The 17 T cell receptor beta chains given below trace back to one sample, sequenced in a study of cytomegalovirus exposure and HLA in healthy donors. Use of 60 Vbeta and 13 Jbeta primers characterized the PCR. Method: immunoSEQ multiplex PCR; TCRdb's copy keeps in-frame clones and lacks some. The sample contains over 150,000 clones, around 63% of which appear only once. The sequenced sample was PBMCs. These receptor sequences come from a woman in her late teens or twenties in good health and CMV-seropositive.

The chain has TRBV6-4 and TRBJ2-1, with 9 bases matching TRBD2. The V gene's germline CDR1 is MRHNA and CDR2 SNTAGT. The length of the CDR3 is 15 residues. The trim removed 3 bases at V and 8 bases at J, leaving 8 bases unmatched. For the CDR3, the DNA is TGTGCCAGCAGTGAAGGCGGGGGGGCCGAGGATGAGCAGTTCTTC. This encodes CASSEGGGAEDEQFF.

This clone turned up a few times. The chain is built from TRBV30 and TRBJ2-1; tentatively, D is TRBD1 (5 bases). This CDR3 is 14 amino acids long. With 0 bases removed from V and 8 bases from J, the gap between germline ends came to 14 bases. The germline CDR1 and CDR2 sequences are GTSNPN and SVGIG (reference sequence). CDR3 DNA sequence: TGTGCCTGGAGTGTAAGGGGCCAAAGTGATGAGCAGTTCTTC. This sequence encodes CAWSVRGQSDEQFF.

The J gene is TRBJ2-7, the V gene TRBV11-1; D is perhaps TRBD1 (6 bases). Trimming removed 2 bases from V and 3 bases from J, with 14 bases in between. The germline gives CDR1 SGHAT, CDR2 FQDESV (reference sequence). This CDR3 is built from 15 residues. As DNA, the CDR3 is TGTGCCAGCAGCTTACGCGGGTCAGGGGACTACGAGCAGTACTTC. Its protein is CASSLRGSGDYEQYF.

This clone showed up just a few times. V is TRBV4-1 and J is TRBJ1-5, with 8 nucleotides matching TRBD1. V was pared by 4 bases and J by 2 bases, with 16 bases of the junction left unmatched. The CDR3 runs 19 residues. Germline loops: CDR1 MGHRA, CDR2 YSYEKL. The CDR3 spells CASSLRAGGEKWGNQPQHF. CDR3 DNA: TGCGCCAGCAGCCTTCGGGCAGGGGGCGAGAAATGGGGCAATCAGCCCCAGCATTTT.

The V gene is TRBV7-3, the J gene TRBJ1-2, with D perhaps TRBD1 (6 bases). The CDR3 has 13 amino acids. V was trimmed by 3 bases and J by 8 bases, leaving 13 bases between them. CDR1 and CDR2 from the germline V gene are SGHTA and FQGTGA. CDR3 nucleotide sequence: TGTGCCAGCAGCTTCGAACAAAGGGGGGGCTACACCTTC. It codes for CASSFEQRGGYTF.

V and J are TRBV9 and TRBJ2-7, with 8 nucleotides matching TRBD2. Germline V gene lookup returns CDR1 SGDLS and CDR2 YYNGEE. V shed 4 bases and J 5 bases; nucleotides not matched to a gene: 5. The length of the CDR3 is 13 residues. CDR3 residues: CASSPGGGHEQYF. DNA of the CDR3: TGTGCCAGCAGCCCCGGGGGGGGCCACGAGCAGTACTTC.

CDR3 protein: CASSLPGEQYF. In DNA, the CDR3 is TGTGCCAGCAGCTTGCCGGGAGAGCAGTACTTC. The chain links TRBV11-2 to TRBJ2-7; D possibly corresponds to TRBD2 (5 bases). Trimming removed 3 bases at V and 7 bases at J, with 7 bases between. CDR3 length: 11 amino acids. Germline lookup yields CDR1 SGHAT and CDR2 FQNNGV.

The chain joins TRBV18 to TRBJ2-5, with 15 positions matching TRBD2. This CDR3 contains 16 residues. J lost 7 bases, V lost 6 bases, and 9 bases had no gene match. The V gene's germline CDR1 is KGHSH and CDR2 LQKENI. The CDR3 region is CASSGTSGGTGSTQYF. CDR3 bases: TGTGCCAGCTCCGGGACTAGCGGGGGGACCGGCTCGACCCAGTACTTC.

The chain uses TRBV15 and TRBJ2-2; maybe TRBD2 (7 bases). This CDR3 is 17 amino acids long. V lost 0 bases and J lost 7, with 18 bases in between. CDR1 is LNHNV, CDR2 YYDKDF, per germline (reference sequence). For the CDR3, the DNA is TGTGCCACCAGCAGAGATCTGGGTCGGGGGGCTGACGGGGAGCTGTTTTTT. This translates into CATSRDLGRGADGELFF.

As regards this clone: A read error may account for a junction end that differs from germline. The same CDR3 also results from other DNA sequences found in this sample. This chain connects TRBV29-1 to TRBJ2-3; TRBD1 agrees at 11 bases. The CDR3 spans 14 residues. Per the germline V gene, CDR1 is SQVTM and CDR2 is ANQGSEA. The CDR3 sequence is CSVEGTGGTDTQYF. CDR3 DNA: TGTAGCGTTGAGGGGACAGGGGGAACAGATACGCAGTATTTT.

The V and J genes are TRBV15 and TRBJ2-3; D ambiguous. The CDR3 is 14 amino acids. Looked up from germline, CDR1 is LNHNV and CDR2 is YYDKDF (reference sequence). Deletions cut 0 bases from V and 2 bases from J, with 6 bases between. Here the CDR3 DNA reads TGTGCCACCAGCAGAGATGACACCACAGATACGCAGTATTTT. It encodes CATSRDDTTDTQYF.

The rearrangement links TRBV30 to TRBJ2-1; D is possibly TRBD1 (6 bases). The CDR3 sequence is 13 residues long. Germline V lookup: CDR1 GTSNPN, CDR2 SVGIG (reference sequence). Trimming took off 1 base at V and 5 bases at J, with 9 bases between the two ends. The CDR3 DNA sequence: TGTGCCTGGAGTGCAGGGGTTAACAATGAGCAGTTCTTC. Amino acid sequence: CAWSAGVNNEQFF.

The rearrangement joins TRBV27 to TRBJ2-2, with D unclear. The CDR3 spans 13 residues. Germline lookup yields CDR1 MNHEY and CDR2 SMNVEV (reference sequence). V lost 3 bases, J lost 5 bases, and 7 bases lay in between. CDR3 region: CASSFGPTGELFF. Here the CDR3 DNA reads TGTGCCAGCAGTTTTGGCCCTACCGGGGAGCTGTTTTTT.

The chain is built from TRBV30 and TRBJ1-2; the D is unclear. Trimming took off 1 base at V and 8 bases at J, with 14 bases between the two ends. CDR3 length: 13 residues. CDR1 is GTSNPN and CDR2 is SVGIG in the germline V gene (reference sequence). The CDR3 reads CAWSGTAGYGYTF. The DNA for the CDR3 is TGTGCCTGGAGTGGCACGGCGGGGTACGGCTACACCTTC.

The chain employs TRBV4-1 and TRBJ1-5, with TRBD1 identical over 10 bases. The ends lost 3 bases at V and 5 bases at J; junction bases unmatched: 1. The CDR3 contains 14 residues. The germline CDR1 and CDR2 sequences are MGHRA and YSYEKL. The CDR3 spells CASSHGTGDQPQHF. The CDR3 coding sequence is TGCGCCAGCAGCCACGGGACAGGGGATCAGCCCCAGCATTTT.

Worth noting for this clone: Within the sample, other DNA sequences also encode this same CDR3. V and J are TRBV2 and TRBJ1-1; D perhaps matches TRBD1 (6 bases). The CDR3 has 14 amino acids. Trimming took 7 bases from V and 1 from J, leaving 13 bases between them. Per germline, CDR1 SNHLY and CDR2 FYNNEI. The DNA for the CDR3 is TGTGCCAGCACCTACAGGGTCTCGAACACTGAAGCTTTCTTT. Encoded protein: CASTYRVSNTEAFF.

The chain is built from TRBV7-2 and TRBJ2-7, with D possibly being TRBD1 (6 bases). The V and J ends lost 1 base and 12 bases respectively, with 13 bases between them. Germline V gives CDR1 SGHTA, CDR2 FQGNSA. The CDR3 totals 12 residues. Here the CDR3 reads CASSLDYGTRYF. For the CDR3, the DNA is TGTGCCAGCAGCTTAGATTACGGGACAAGGTACTTC.